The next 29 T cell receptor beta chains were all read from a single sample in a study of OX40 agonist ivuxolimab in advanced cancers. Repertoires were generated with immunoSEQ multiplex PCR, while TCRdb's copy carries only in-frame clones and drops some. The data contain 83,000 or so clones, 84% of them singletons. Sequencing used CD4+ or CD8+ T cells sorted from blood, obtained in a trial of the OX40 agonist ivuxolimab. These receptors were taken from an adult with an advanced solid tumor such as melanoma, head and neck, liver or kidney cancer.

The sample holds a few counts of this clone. The CDR3 region has the DNA TGTGCCAGCAGCTTAGGTACTCAGCCCCAGCATTTT. It encodes CASSLGTQPQHF. The gene calls are TRBV7-9 and TRBJ1-5; D gene unclear. CDR3 length: 12 amino acids. The V gene's germline CDR1 is SEHNR and CDR2 FQNEAQ (reference sequence). The V gene lost 1 base and the J gene lost 6 bases, with 4 bases spanning the gap.

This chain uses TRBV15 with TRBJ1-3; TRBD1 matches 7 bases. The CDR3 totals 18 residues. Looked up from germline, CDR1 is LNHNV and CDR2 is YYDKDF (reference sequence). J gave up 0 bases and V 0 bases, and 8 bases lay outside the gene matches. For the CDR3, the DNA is TGTGCCACCAGCAGAGATTTTGGGGGGACAGCCTCTGGAAACACCATATATTTT. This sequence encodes CATSRDFGGTASGNTIYF.

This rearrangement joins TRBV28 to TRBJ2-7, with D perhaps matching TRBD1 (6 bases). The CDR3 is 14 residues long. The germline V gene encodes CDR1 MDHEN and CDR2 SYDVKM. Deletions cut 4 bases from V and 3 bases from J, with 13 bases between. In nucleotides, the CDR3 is TGTGCCAGCAGTTACCCGGGACATAACTACGAGCAGTACTTC. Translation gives CASSYPGHNYEQYF.

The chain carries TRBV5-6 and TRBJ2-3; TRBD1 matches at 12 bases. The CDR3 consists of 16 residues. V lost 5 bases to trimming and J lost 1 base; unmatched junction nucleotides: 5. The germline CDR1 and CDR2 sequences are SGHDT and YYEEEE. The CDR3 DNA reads TGTGCCAGCAGGGGACAGGGGGCTTTCGGCACAGATACGCAGTATTTT. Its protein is CASRGQGAFGTDTQYF.

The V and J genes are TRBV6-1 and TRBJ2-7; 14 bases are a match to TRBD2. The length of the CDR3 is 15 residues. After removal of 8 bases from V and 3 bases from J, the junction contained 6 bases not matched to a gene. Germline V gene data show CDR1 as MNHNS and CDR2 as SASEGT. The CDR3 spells CASLRGTSGSYEQYF. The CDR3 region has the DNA TGTGCCAGCCTCAGAGGGACTAGCGGGAGCTACGAGCAGTACTTC.

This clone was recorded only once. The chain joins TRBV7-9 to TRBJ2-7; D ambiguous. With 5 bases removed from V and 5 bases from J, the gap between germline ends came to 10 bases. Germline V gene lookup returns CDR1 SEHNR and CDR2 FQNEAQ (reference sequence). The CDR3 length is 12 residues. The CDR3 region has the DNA TGTGCCAGCAGCCAAACCAGGAACGAGCAGTACTTC. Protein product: CASSQTRNEQYF.

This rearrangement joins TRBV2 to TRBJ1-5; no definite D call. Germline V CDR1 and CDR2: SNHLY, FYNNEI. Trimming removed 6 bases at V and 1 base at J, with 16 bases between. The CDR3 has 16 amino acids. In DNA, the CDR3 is TGTGCCAGCAGCCAAAGCCGAGCGAGCAGCAATCAGCCCCAGCATTTT. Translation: CASSQSRASSNQPQHF.

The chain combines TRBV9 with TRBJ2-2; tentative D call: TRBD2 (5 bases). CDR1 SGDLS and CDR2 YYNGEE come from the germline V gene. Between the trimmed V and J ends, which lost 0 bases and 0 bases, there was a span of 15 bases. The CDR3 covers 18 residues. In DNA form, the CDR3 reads TGTGCCAGCAGCGTAGATCGGCGACTACCGTCGAACACCGGGGAGCTGTTTTTT. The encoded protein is CASSVDRRLPSNTGELFF.

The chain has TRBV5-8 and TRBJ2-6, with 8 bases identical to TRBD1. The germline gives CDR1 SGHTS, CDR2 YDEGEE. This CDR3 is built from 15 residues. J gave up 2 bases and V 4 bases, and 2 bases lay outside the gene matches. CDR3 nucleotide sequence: TGTGCCAGCAGCATGACAGGGGCTGGGGCCAACGTCCTGACTTTC. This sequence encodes CASSMTGAGANVLTF.

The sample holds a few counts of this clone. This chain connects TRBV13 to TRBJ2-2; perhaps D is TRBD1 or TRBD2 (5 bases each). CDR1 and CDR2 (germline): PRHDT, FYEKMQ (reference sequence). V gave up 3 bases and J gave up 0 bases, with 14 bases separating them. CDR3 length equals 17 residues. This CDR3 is CASSFWGRGPNTGELFF. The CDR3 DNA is TGTGCCAGCAGCTTCTGGGGTCGGGGCCCGAACACCGGGGAGCTGTTTTTT.

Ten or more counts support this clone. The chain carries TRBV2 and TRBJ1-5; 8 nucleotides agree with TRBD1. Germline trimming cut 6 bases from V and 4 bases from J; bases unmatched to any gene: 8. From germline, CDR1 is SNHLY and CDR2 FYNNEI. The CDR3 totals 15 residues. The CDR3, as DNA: TGTGCCAGCAGATCGACAGGGGCGCGAAATCAGCCCCAGCATTTT. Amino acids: CASRSTGARNQPQHF.

The CDR3 loop is CASSEMGGQPQHF. CDR3 coding DNA: TGTGCCAGCAGTGAAATGGGGGGTCAGCCCCAGCATTTT. The genes are TRBV6-1 and TRBJ1-5; D is possibly TRBD1 (5 bases). V lost 2 bases to trimming and J lost 6 bases, with 8 bases between them. The CDR3 is made up of 13 amino acids. Germline CDR1 MNHNS, CDR2 SASEGT.

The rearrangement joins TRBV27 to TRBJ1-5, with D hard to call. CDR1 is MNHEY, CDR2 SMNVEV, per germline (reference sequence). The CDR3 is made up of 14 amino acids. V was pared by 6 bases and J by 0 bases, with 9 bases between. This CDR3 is CASRTTGSNQPQHF. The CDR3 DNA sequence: TGTGCCAGCAGAACTACGGGTAGCAATCAGCCCCAGCATTTT.

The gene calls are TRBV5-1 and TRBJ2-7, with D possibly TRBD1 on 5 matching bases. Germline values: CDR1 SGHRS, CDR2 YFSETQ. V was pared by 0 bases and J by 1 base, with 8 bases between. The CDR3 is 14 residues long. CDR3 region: CASSLGTFSYEQYF. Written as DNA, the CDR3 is TGCGCCAGCAGCTTGGGGACATTTTCCTACGAGCAGTACTTC.

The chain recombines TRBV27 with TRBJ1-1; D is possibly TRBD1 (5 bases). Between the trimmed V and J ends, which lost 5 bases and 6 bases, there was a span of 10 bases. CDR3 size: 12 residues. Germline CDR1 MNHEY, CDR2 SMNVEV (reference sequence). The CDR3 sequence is CASSLRGSEAFF. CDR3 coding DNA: TGTGCCAGCAGTCTCCGGGGGTCTGAAGCTTTCTTT.

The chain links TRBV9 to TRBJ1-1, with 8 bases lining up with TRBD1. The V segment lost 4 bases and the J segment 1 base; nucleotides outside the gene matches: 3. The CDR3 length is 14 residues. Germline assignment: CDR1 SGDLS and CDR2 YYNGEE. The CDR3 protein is CASSFQGANTEAFF. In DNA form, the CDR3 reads TGTGCCAGCAGCTTCCAGGGGGCGAACACTGAAGCTTTCTTT.

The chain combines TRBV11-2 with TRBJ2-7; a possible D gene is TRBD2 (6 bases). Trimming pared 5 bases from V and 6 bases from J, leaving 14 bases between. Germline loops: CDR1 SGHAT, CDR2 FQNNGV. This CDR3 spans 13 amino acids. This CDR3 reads CASSPPGLSEQYF. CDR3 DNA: TGTGCCAGCAGCCCCCCGGGACTTTCCGAGCAGTACTTC.

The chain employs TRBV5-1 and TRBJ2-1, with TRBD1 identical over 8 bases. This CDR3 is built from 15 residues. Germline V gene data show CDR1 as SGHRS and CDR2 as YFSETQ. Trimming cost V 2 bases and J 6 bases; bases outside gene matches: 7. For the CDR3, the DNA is TGCGCCAGCAGCTTCGGACAGGGAAGAGGCAATGAGCAGTTCTTC. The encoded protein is CASSFGQGRGNEQFF. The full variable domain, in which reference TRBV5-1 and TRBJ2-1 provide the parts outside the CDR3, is KAGVTQTPRYLIKTRGQQVTLSCSPISGHRSVSWYQQTPGQGLQFLFEYFSETQRNKGNFPGRFSGRQFSNSRSEMNVSTLELGDSALYLCASSFGQGRGNEQFFGPGTRLTVL.

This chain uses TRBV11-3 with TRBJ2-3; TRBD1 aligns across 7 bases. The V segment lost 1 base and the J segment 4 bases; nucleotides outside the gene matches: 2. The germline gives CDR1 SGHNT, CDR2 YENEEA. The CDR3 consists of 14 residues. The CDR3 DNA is TGTGCCAGCAGCTTAGTCAGGGGGTCAGATACGCAGTATTTT. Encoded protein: CASSLVRGSDTQYF.

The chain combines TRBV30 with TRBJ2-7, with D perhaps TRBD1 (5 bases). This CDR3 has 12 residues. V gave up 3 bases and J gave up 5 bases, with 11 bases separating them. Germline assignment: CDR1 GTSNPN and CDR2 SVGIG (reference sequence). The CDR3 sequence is CAWRQGSHEQYF. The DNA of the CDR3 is TGTGCCTGGAGGCAGGGTAGCCACGAGCAGTACTTC.

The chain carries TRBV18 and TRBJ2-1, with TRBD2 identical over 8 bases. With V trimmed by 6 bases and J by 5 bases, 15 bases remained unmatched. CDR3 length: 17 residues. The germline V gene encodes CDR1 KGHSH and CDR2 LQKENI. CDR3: CASSFRSGTSLNNEQFF. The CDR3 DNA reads TGTGCCAGCTCTTTTCGCTCTGGGACTAGTTTAAACAATGAGCAGTTCTTC. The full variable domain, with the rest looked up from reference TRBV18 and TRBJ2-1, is NAGVMQNPRHLVRRRGQEARLRCSPMKGHSHVYWYRQLPEEGLKFMVYLQKENIIDESGMPKERFSAEFPKEGPSILRIQQVVRGDSAAYFCASSFRSGTSLNNEQFFGPGTRLTVL.

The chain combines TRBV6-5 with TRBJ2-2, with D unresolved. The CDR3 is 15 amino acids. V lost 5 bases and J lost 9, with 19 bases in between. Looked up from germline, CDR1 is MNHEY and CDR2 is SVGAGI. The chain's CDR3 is CASSRIYRPNRELFF. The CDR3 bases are TGTGCCAGCAGTAGGATCTACCGGCCAAACCGGGAGCTGTTTTTT.

CDR3 in DNA: TGTGCCAGCAGCTTGGGGCGGGACAGGGCCGTCTCCAGCACCTTC. It yields the protein CASSLGRDRAVSSTF. V is TRBV5-5 and J is TRBJ1-2, with 9 positions matching TRBD1. Germline assignment: CDR1 SGHKS and CDR2 YYEKEE (reference sequence). Germline trimming cut 0 bases from V and 13 bases from J; bases unmatched to any gene: 13. This CDR3 spans 15 amino acids.

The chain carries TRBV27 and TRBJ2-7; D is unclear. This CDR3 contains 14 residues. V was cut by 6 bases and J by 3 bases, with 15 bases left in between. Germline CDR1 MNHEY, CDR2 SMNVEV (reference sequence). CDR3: CASRSTPAYYEQYF. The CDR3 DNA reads TGTGCCAGCAGGTCGACTCCAGCCTACTACGAGCAGTACTTC.

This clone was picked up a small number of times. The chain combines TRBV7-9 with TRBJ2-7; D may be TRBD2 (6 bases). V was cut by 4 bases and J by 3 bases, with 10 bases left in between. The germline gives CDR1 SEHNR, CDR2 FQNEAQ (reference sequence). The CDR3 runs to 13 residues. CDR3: CASSSGLLYEQYF. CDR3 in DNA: TGTGCCAGCAGCTCGGGACTGCTCTACGAGCAGTACTTC.

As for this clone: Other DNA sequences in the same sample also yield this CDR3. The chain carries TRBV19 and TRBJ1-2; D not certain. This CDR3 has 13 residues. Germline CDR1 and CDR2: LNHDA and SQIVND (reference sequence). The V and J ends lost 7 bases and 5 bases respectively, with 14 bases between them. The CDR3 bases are TGTGCCAGTACCCCCAGAGGAAATTATGGCTACACCTTC. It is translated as CASTPRGNYGYTF.

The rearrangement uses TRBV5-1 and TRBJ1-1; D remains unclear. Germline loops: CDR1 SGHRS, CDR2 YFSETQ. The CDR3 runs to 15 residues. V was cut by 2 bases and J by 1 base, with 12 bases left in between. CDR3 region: CASSFTSGSNTEAFF. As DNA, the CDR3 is TGCGCCAGCAGCTTCACCAGTGGTTCGAACACTGAAGCTTTCTTT.

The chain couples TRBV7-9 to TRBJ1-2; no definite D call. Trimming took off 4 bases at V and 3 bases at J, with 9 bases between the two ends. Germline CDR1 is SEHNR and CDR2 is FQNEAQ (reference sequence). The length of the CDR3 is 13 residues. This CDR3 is CASSSTDDYGYTF. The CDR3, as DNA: TGTGCCAGCAGCTCAACGGACGACTATGGCTACACCTTC.

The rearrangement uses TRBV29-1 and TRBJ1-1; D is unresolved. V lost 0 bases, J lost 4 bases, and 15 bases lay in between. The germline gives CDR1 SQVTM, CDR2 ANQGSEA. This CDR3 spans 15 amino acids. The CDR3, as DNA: TGCAGCGTTGAAGAACGAGGGTGGGAGACCACTGAAGCTTTCTTT. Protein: CSVEERGWETTEAFF.